The 19 T cell receptor beta chains listed next were all sequenced from one sample in a study of T cell responses to AZD1222 COVID-19 vaccine. TCRdb keeps only in-frame clones here, not all; method: immunoSEQ multiplex PCR. The sample comprises about 120,000 clones, 80% to 90% of which are singletons, and around 27% rests with the top ten. Source: peripheral blood, taken 28 days after the second AZD1222 dose. The receptors derive from an adult who received the AZD1222 COVID-19 vaccine.

The V call is TRBV28, the J call TRBJ1-5; D call uncertain. The V and J ends lost 3 bases and 9 bases respectively, with 21 bases between them. CDR3 length: 16 residues. In germline, CDR1 is MDHEN, CDR2 SYDVKM. CDR3 bases: TGTGCCAGCAGTTTGGAGGAGGGTATCTTTTTACGGCCCCAGCATTTT. Translated, it gives CASSLEEGIFLRPQHF.

J is TRBJ1-3 and V is TRBV27; no reliable D call. Germline V lookup: CDR1 MNHEY, CDR2 SMNVEV (reference sequence). The CDR3 extends over 13 amino acids. The DNA of the CDR3 is TGTGCGACGCGGGTTGCCGGTGGAAACACCATATATTTT. Amino acid sequence: CATRVAGGNTIYF.

The chain is built from TRBV13 and TRBJ1-2; tentative D call: TRBD1 (6 bases). The CDR3 covers 13 residues. Trimming left V 5 bases short and J 2 bases short, with 9 bases between. CDR1 PRHDT and CDR2 FYEKMQ come from the germline V gene (reference sequence). In DNA form, the CDR3 reads TGTGCCAGCAGCCCCAGGGGAAACTATGGCTACACCTTC. Translation gives CASSPRGNYGYTF.

The gene calls are TRBV20-1 and TRBJ2-7, with D tentatively TRBD1 (7 bases). The germline V gene has CDR1 DFQATT and CDR2 SNEGSKA (reference sequence). The CDR3 spans 13 residues. Trimming shortened V by 3 bases and J by 4 bases, and 13 bases separated the two germline ends. This CDR3 is CSASTGEVYEQYF. Written as DNA, the CDR3 is TGCAGTGCTAGTACAGGGGAGGTTTACGAGCAGTACTTC.

The J gene is TRBJ1-6, the V gene TRBV15; weak D call: TRBD1 (6 bases). Trimming shortened V by 5 bases and J by 9 bases, and 17 bases separated the two germline ends. Germline V gene lookup returns CDR1 LNHNV and CDR2 YYDKDF (reference sequence). The CDR3 spans 15 residues. Here the CDR3 reads CATSPEAGAVSPLHF. The CDR3 coding sequence is TGTGCCACCAGCCCCGAGGCGGGGGCGGTTTCACCCCTCCACTTT.

The chain couples TRBV7-2 to TRBJ1-3, with D uncertain. The CDR3 is made up of 16 amino acids. V was trimmed by 4 bases and J by 0 bases, leaving 13 bases between them. The V gene's germline CDR1 is SGHTA and CDR2 FQGNSA. The CDR3 protein is CASSSEAGYSGNTIYF. CDR3 nucleotides: TGTGCCAGCAGCTCAGAAGCGGGTTACTCTGGAAACACCATATATTTT.

The rearrangement joins TRBV2 to TRBJ1-1; weak D call: TRBD1 (6 bases). Looked up from germline, CDR1 is SNHLY and CDR2 is FYNNEI. The CDR3 runs 15 residues. Trimming removed 0 bases from V and 4 bases from J, with 12 bases in between. This CDR3 reads CASSEALTGSTEAFF. CDR3 nucleotides: TGTGCCAGCAGTGAAGCGCTGACAGGAAGCACTGAAGCTTTCTTT. Full variable domain (missing parts from reference TRBV2 and TRBJ1-1): EPEVTQTPSHQVTQMGQEVILRCVPISNHLYFYWYRQILGQKVEFLVSFYNNEISEKSEIFDDQFSVERPDGSNFTLKIRSTKLEDSAMYFCASSEALTGSTEAFFGQGTRLTVV.

The chain combines TRBV7-2 with TRBJ2-7; tentatively, D is TRBD1 (5 bases). V lost 5 bases to trimming and J lost 3 bases, with 11 bases between them. The germline gives CDR1 SGHTA, CDR2 FQGNSA. This CDR3 region has 13 residues. The CDR3 region has the DNA TGTGCCAGCAGCACAGGACACAACTACGAGCAGTACTTC. It is translated as CASSTGHNYEQYF.

The J gene is TRBJ2-1, the V gene TRBV7-2; D is perhaps TRBD1 or TRBD2 (6 bases each). The CDR3 loop spans 15 amino acids. V was cut by 5 bases and J by 2 bases, with 13 bases left in between. The germline gives CDR1 SGHTA, CDR2 FQGNSA. Here the CDR3 DNA reads TGTGCCAGCAGCCAAGAGGGGGGCGCCTACAATGAGCAGTTCTTC. Translated: CASSQEGGAYNEQFF. Filled out from reference TRBV7-2 and TRBJ2-1, the complete variable domain reads GAGVSQSPSNKVTEKGKDVELRCDPISGHTALYWYRQSLGQGLEFLIYFQGNSAPDKSGLPSDRFSAERTGGSVSTLTIQRTQQEDSAVYLCASSQEGGAYNEQFFGPGTRLTVL.

The CDR3 region has the DNA TGTGCCAGCAGCCTCGACTCGTTACAGGGGGCTAGGGTTGGCTACACCTTC. Protein sequence: CASSLDSLQGARVGYTF. The chain recombines TRBV11-2 with TRBJ1-2; 9 nucleotides line up with TRBD1. The V segment lost 5 bases and the J segment 7 bases; nucleotides outside the gene matches: 17. CDR1 is SGHAT, CDR2 FQNNGV, per germline. The CDR3 is 17 amino acids.

The V gene is TRBV3-1 (or the pseudogene TRBV3-2), the J gene TRBJ1-1; 7 nucleotides align to TRBD1. CDR3 size: 12 residues. The V segment lost 6 bases and the J segment 7 bases; nucleotides outside the gene matches: 5. The germline V gene has CDR1 LGHDT and CDR2 YNNKEL (reference sequence). The CDR3 sequence is CASSRDRLEAFF. The CDR3 DNA is TGTGCCAGCAGTAGGGACAGACTTGAAGCTTTCTTT.

CDR3 amino acids: CASSYGLTSNQPQHF. CDR3 nucleotides: TGTGCCAGCAGTTATGGGCTTACTAGCAATCAGCCCCAGCATTTT. V usage is TRBV6-2 or TRBV6-3 and J usage is TRBJ1-5; D gene ambiguous. Trimming left V 3 bases short and J 0 bases short, with 9 bases between. CDR3 length: 15 residues. Germline V lookup: CDR1 MNHEY, CDR2 SVGEGT.

This clone was observed a few times. The chain has TRBV27 and TRBJ2-7; D perhaps matches TRBD1 (6 bases). The germline CDR1 and CDR2 sequences are MNHEY and SMNVEV (reference sequence). Trimming left V 8 bases short and J 5 bases short, with 19 bases between. This CDR3 comprises 14 residues. CDR3 sequence: CASRNMAGTNEQYF. For the CDR3, the DNA is TGTGCCAGCCGTAACATGGCAGGGACAAACGAGCAGTACTTC.

The rearrangement joins TRBV7-2 to TRBJ2-5, with D maybe TRBD1 (6 bases). V lost 1 base, J lost 5 bases, and 11 bases lay in between. CDR1 SGHTA and CDR2 FQGNSA come from the germline V gene. This CDR3 is 14 amino acids long. Here the CDR3 DNA reads TGTGCCAGCAGCTTAGTACAGGGTTGGGAGACCCAGTACTTC. This gives the protein CASSLVQGWETQYF.

This clone was counted a few times. The V gene is TRBV28, the J gene TRBJ1-5; 10 bases agree with TRBD1. CDR1 and CDR2 (germline): MDHEN, SYDVKM. The CDR3 sequence is 14 residues long. J was trimmed by 9 bases and V by 7 bases; bases with no gene match: 9. CDR3 nucleotides: TGTGCCAGCAATGGGGACAGGGGCGTTGGGCCCCAGCATTTT. This codes for CASNGDRGVGPQHF.

The rearrangement uses TRBV2 and TRBJ1-2; 11 bases map to TRBD1. CDR3 length: 15 residues. The germline V gene has CDR1 SNHLY and CDR2 FYNNEI. The junction had 8 bases not matched to a gene; V was cut back by 7 bases and J by 4 bases. The CDR3 sequence is CASTLGTGGVYGYTF. As DNA, the CDR3 is TGTGCCAGCACTTTAGGGACAGGGGGTGTCTATGGCTACACCTTC.

The V gene is TRBV3-1 (or the pseudogene TRBV3-2), the J gene TRBJ1-2; D remains unclear. The CDR3 covers 11 residues. Germline-derived CDR1 and CDR2 are LGHDT and YNNKEL (reference sequence). V dropped 1 base and J dropped 5 bases, with 2 bases sitting between them. This CDR3 is CASSQGYGYTF. CDR3 sequence (DNA): TGTGCCAGCAGCCAAGGGTATGGCTACACCTTC.

This rearrangement joins TRBV5-4 to TRBJ2-7; no reliable D call. Trimming took off 2 bases at V and 2 bases at J, with 8 bases between the two ends. The germline gives CDR1 SGHNT, CDR2 YYREEE (reference sequence). The CDR3 runs 13 residues. The CDR3 loop reads CASSLAVTYEQYF. Here the CDR3 DNA reads TGTGCCAGCAGCTTAGCAGTGACCTACGAGCAGTACTTC. Supplemented by reference TRBV5-4 and TRBJ2-7, the full variable domain reads ETGVTQSPTHLIKTRGQQVTLRCSSQSGHNTVSWYQQALGQGPQFIFQYYREEENGRGNFPPRFSGLQFPNYSSELNVNALELDDSALYLCASSLAVTYEQYFGPGTRLTVT.

The chain has TRBV2 and TRBJ2-7; no firm D call. CDR1 is SNHLY and CDR2 is FYNNEI in the germline V gene. This CDR3 comprises 15 residues. Trimming removed 3 bases at V and 3 bases at J, with 15 bases between. The CDR3 protein is CASSDSRSFIYEQYF. The CDR3 DNA reads as TGTGCCAGCAGTGATTCACGTTCTTTTATCTACGAGCAGTACTTC.